What follows describes a single T cell receptor (beta chain). What it recognizes is unknown. The V gene's germline CDR1 is SGHTA and CDR2 FQGNSA. The CDR3 length is 13 residues. Trimming removed 1 base at V and 5 bases at J, with 8 bases between. The entry originates in a study of cytomegalovirus exposure and HLA in healthy donors. Study overall: One earlier analysis, a look at some 180 million T cells, found some 100 million unique TCR beta sequences.

General study points: Versus the approximately 720-donor mean, an Asian-associated ancestry cluster reportedly showed fewer N-insertions in a later analysis. Despite most TCR sequences being rare, some public TCRs occurred in many donors.

Amplification used 60 Vbeta primers and 13 Jbeta primers. Original processing notes: Later analysis identified approximately 88 million unique TCR beta chains, about 10 million shared. Profiling relied on immunoSEQ multiplex PCR, and the TCRdb table lists in-frame clones only, not all of them. V, J and clone size were drawn from that table, and D and trimming were deduced from the DNA. The table shows some 160,000 clones, with roughly 85% occurring only once. This chain connects TRBV7-2 to TRBJ2-5; D ambiguous. The material sequenced was PBMCs. The sequence was obtained from a woman in her thirties in good health and CMV-seronegative. CDR3 DNA sequence: TGTGCCAGCAGCTTAGATGGAGTTGAGACCCAGTACTTC. This codes for CASSLDGVETQYF.